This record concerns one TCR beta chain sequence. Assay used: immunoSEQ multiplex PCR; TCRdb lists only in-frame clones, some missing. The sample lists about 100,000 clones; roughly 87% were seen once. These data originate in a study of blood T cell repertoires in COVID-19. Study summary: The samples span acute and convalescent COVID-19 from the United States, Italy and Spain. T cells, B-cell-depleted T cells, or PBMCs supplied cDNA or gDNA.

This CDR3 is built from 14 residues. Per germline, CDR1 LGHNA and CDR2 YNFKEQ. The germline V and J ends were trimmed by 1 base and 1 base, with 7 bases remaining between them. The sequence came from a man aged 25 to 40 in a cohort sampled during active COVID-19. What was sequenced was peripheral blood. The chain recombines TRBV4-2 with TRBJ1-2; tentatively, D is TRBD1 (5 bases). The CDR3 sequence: CASSQGGLNYGYTF. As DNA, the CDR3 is TGTGCCAGCAGCCAAGGGGGACTTAACTATGGCTACACCTTC.